One and the same sample provided the 32 T cell receptor beta chains below, sequenced in a study of blood T cell repertoires in COVID-19. Profiled with immunoSEQ multiplex PCR; TCRdb holds only in-frame clones, not every one. The sample holds about 300,000 clones, roughly 85% seen once. What was sequenced was PBMCs or T cells enriched from blood (not recorded which). The receptors shown here come from a woman aged 25 to 39 who had recovered from COVID-19.

This clone was seen only a few times. V is TRBV30 and J is TRBJ2-2, with 15 nucleotides matching TRBD2. The CDR3 is 16 residues long. Germline V CDR1 and CDR2: GTSNPN, SVGIG (reference sequence). V dropped 3 bases and J dropped 3; count of bases not matched to a gene: 2. The CDR3 here is CAWRGLAGGDTGELFF. The DNA of the CDR3 is TGTGCCTGGAGGGGACTAGCGGGGGGAGACACCGGGGAGCTGTTTTTT.

The rearrangement joins TRBV30 to TRBJ1-5, with D possibly being TRBD1 (6 bases). The V gene lost 0 bases and the J gene lost 3 bases, with 15 bases spanning the gap. Germline CDR1 GTSNPN, CDR2 SVGIG (reference sequence). This CDR3 comprises 16 residues. The CDR3 DNA sequence: TGTGCCTGGAGTGTAATGGGGGCAGGAATCAATCAGCCCCAGCATTTT. This encodes CAWSVMGAGINQPQHF.

The chain is built from TRBV18 and TRBJ2-1, with 13 bases that match TRBD2. Per germline, CDR1 KGHSH and CDR2 LQKENI. The J segment lost 4 bases and the V segment lost 4 bases, leaving 7 bases of the junction unmatched. The CDR3 loop spans 17 amino acids. The CDR3 is CASSQGLAGALYNEQFF. Written as DNA, the CDR3 is TGTGCCAGCTCACAAGGACTAGCGGGGGCCCTATACAATGAGCAGTTCTTC.

V gene TRBV19 combines with J gene TRBJ1-1, with D possibly being TRBD1 (6 bases). V was cut by 7 bases and J by 10 bases, with 13 bases left in between. The germline V gene has CDR1 LNHDA and CDR2 SQIVND (reference sequence). This CDR3 has 11 amino acids. CDR3 sequence reads: CASISGQGAFF. The CDR3 DNA is TGTGCCAGTATCTCGGGACAAGGAGCTTTCTTT.

The chain uses TRBV19 and TRBJ2-7, with 7 positions matching TRBD2. CDR1 LNHDA and CDR2 SQIVND come from the germline V gene (reference sequence). The CDR3 runs 14 residues. Trimming cost V 1 base and J 3 bases; bases outside gene matches: 3. DNA of the CDR3: TGTGCCAGTAGTATAGGCGGGAGAAACTACGAGCAGTACTTC. This gives the protein CASSIGGRNYEQYF.

The gene calls are TRBV5-3 and TRBJ1-5; maybe TRBD1 (6 bases). TRBV5-3 is recorded as an ORF, its role being uncertain. The CDR3 extends over 15 amino acids. V was clipped by 0 bases and J by 1 base, with 8 bases between them. The DNA for the CDR3 is TGTGCCAGAAGCTTGGAGGGACACAGCAATCAGCCCCAGCATTTT. It codes for CARSLEGHSNQPQHF.

The chain is built from TRBV19 and TRBJ1-4; D might be TRBD1 (6 bases). The CDR3 totals 13 residues. CDR1 is LNHDA and CDR2 is SQIVND in the germline V gene (reference sequence). V was clipped by 3 bases and J by 14 bases, with 16 bases between them. The CDR3: CASSIPSRGGLFF. The CDR3 DNA sequence: TGTGCCAGTAGTATTCCGTCTCGAGGGGGTCTGTTTTTT. Drawing the rest from reference TRBV19 and TRBJ1-4, the complete variable domain is DGGITQSPKYLFRKEGQNVTLSCEQNLNHDAMYWYRQDPGQGLRLIYYSQIVNDFQKGDIAEGYSVSREKKESFPLTVTSAQKNPTAFYLCASSIPSRGGLFFGSGTQLSVL.

This rearrangement joins TRBV19 to TRBJ1-1; a weak D match, TRBD1 (5 bases). Germline assignment: CDR1 LNHDA and CDR2 SQIVND (reference sequence). The CDR3 totals 14 residues. The germline V and J ends were trimmed by 3 bases and 4 bases, with 12 bases remaining between them. The CDR3 sequence: CASSMAGDSTEAFF. The CDR3, as DNA: TGTGCCAGTAGTATGGCCGGGGACTCCACTGAAGCTTTCTTT.

As regards this clone: Other DNA sequences in this sample translate to the same CDR3. This chain joins TRBV30 and TRBJ2-7, with 7 nucleotides matching TRBD2. Trimming took 4 bases from V and 1 from J; bases not matched to a gene: 1. The length of the CDR3 is 12 residues. Germline-derived CDR1 and CDR2 are GTSNPN and SVGIG (reference sequence). DNA for the CDR3: TGTGCCTGGACTAGCGGTTCCTACGAGCAGTACTTC. Translation: CAWTSGSYEQYF.

V gene TRBV6-5 combines with J gene TRBJ1-1, with D perhaps TRBD1 (5 bases). This CDR3 region has 14 residues. Trimming took off 7 bases at V and 0 bases at J, with 12 bases between the two ends. Germline CDR1 and CDR2: MNHEY and SVGAGI. CDR3 in amino acids: CASILRDLNTEAFF. CDR3 in DNA: TGTGCCAGCATCCTCAGGGATCTGAACACTGAAGCTTTCTTT.

The rearrangement links TRBV6-2 or TRBV6-3 to TRBJ1-1; D not certain. V shed 6 bases and J shed 1 base, with 15 bases lying between them. The CDR3 contains 15 residues. Germline lookup yields CDR1 MNHEY and CDR2 SVGEGT. The CDR3 sequence is CASSRRQARNTEAFF. In DNA form, the CDR3 reads TGTGCCAGCAGCCGCCGACAAGCTCGGAACACTGAAGCTTTCTTT.

This sequence joins TRBV28 and TRBJ1-1; tentatively, D is TRBD1 (6 bases). Germline assignment: CDR1 MDHEN and CDR2 SYDVKM. With 3 bases removed from V and 4 bases from J, the gap between germline ends came to 12 bases. The CDR3 is 14 amino acids. The CDR3 is CASSLGGRRTEAFF. In nucleotides, the CDR3 is TGTGCCAGCAGTTTGGGGGGGCGCCGCACTGAAGCTTTCTTT.

The chain combines TRBV25-1 with TRBJ1-4; D might be TRBD1 (6 bases). V was clipped by 4 bases and J by 8 bases, with 17 bases between them. Germline values: CDR1 MGHDK, CDR2 SYGVNS. The CDR3 covers 15 residues. The CDR3: CASSGSTGAGEKLFF. In DNA form, the CDR3 reads TGTGCCAGCAGTGGGTCGACAGGCGCAGGGGAAAAACTGTTTTTT.

The sample holds a few counts of this clone. The chain links TRBV9 to TRBJ1-6; 8 bases are a match to TRBD1. With V trimmed by 4 bases and J by 10 bases, 4 bases remained unmatched. Germline CDR1 is SGDLS and CDR2 is YYNGEE. The CDR3 runs 13 residues. The CDR3 here is CASSRGQGSPLHF. The CDR3 DNA follows: TGTGCCAGCAGCAGAGGACAGGGCTCACCCCTCCACTTT.

CDR3 in amino acids: CASSLGREGIRRQPQHF. For the CDR3, the DNA is TGTGCCAGCAGCTTAGGTAGGGAGGGGATAAGAAGGCAGCCCCAGCATTTT. The chain carries TRBV13 and TRBJ1-5; the D gene is possibly TRBD1 (5 bases). CDR1 PRHDT and CDR2 FYEKMQ come from the germline V gene (reference sequence). Trimming cost V 0 bases and J 7 bases, with 19 bases left between them. The CDR3 consists of 17 residues.

This clone was found once. This chain links TRBV30 with TRBJ1-2; 7 bases line up with TRBD1. V dropped 3 bases and J dropped 4; count of bases not matched to a gene: 8. This CDR3 has 14 residues. Germline CDR1 reads GTSNPN; CDR2 reads SVGIG (reference sequence). The CDR3 is CAWRRQGVGYGYTF. DNA of the CDR3: TGTGCCTGGAGACGACAGGGAGTCGGCTATGGCTACACCTTC.

In its sample, this clone was seen a few times. The V call is TRBV5-1, the J call TRBJ1-1, with unresolved D. Germline CDR1 is SGHRS and CDR2 is YFSETQ. The V gene lost 5 bases and the J gene lost 4 bases, with 9 bases spanning the gap. The CDR3 is 12 amino acids. The CDR3: CASRAGRTEAFF. The CDR3 coding sequence is TGCGCCAGCAGGGCGGGTCGCACTGAAGCTTTCTTT.

CDR3 loop: CASSQTYEKLFF. In DNA, the CDR3 is TGTGCCAGCAGCCAAACATATGAAAAACTGTTTTTT. The genes are TRBV14 and TRBJ1-4; D remains unclear. From germline, CDR1 is SGHDN and CDR2 FVKESK. There are 12 residues in the CDR3. Trimming left V 2 bases short and J 6 bases short, with 4 bases between.

The genes are TRBV27 and TRBJ1-1; D is uncertain. This CDR3 contains 16 residues. Germline-derived CDR1 and CDR2 are MNHEY and SMNVEV (reference sequence). Trimming cost V 2 bases and J 0 bases, with 13 bases left between them. CDR3: CASSLVGRIMNTEAFF. The DNA of the CDR3 is TGTGCCAGCAGTTTAGTGGGCAGGATAATGAACACTGAAGCTTTCTTT.

The chain has TRBV7-3 and TRBJ2-3, with D perhaps TRBD2 (7 bases). Per the germline V gene, CDR1 is SGHTA and CDR2 is FQGTGA. The CDR3 is 14 amino acids. The V gene lost 5 bases and the J gene lost 0 bases, with 9 bases spanning the gap. The CDR3 loop reads CASSRGGSTDTQYF. The CDR3 region has the DNA TGTGCCAGCAGCCGCGGGGGCAGCACAGATACGCAGTATTTT.

The rearrangement links TRBV2 to TRBJ1-2, with TRBD1 as a possible D gene (5 bases). Germline V CDR1 and CDR2: SNHLY, FYNNEI. Trimming took 5 bases from V and 2 from J, leaving 12 bases between them. The CDR3 has 14 residues. The CDR3 reads CASSPDGGNYGYTF. For the CDR3, the DNA is TGTGCCAGCAGTCCTGACGGGGGAAACTATGGCTACACCTTC.

V usage is TRBV4-2 and J usage is TRBJ2-2, with TRBD2 matching over 12 bases. This CDR3 is 17 amino acids long. V shed 3 bases, J shed 2 bases, and the junction held 4 bases outside the gene matches. The germline V gene has CDR1 LGHNA and CDR2 YNFKEQ. The CDR3 here is CASSHTSGGINTGELFF. CDR3 DNA: TGTGCCAGCAGCCATACTAGCGGGGGGATTAACACCGGGGAGCTGTTTTTT.

This clone has just a few counts. The chain combines TRBV7-3 with TRBJ1-1; 8 bases line up with TRBD1. Per the germline V gene, CDR1 is SGHTA and CDR2 is FQGTGA. Unmatched junction bases numbered 12, after V lost 5 bases and J lost 4 bases. This CDR3 spans 16 amino acids. The CDR3 sequence: CASSPHGSRGPTEAFF. CDR3 DNA: TGTGCCAGCAGCCCACACGGTTCCAGGGGGCCCACTGAAGCTTTCTTT. Together with reference TRBV7-3 and TRBJ1-1, the CDR3 gives the full variable domain: GAGVSQTPSNKVTEKGKYVELRCDPISGHTALYWYRQSLGQGPEFLIYFQGTGAADDSGLPNDRFFAVRPEGSVSTLKIQRTERGDSAVYLCASSPHGSRGPTEAFFGQGTRLTVV.

J is TRBJ1-2 and V is TRBV19; TRBD1 aligns across 8 bases. The V gene's germline CDR1 is LNHDA and CDR2 SQIVND (reference sequence). CDR3 size: 14 residues. V shed 10 bases, J shed 4 bases, and the junction held 11 bases outside the gene matches. For the CDR3, the DNA is TGTGCCACCCGAGGACAGGGCCCCATCTATGGCTACACCTTC. It is translated as CATRGQGPIYGYTF.

This chain joins TRBV4-3 and TRBJ2-4; TRBD1 matches at 7 bases. This CDR3 region has 15 residues. J was trimmed by 1 base and V by 5 bases; bases with no gene match: 5. Germline lookup yields CDR1 LGHNA and CDR2 YSLEER. The CDR3 is CASSDTGAAKNIQYF. CDR3 DNA: TGCGCCAGCAGCGACACAGGGGCGGCCAAAAACATTCAGTACTTC.

V and J are TRBV5-1 and TRBJ2-3; 11 bases align to TRBD2. The CDR3 loop spans 15 amino acids. V lost 1 base and J lost 6; bases outside the gene matches: 4. Germline CDR1 reads SGHRS; CDR2 reads YFSETQ. The CDR3 bases are TGCGCCAGCAGCTTGCAACTAGCGGGGGACGATACGCAGTATTTT. This codes for CASSLQLAGDDTQYF.

The chain is built from TRBV19 and TRBJ1-1; D unresolved. There are 15 residues in the CDR3. Per germline, CDR1 LNHDA and CDR2 SQIVND (reference sequence). V was trimmed by 6 bases and J by 1 base, leaving 15 bases between them. The DNA for the CDR3 is TGTGCCAGTAGACAGAACGGGGTAGGGAACACTGAAGCTTTCTTT. Residues: CASRQNGVGNTEAFF.

The CDR3 DNA follows: TGCGCCAGCAGTGACCGGGACAGGGCTAATGAAAAACTGTTTTTT. This sequence encodes CASSDRDRANEKLFF. The chain has TRBV4-1 and TRBJ1-4; TRBD1 matches at 9 bases. Trimming removed 6 bases from V and 3 bases from J; junction bases left unmatched: 5. Germline assignment: CDR1 MGHRA and CDR2 YSYEKL. The CDR3 sequence is 15 residues long.

The chain carries TRBV4-2 and TRBJ1-2, with TRBD1 as a possible D gene (5 bases). The CDR3 runs to 16 residues. Germline CDR1 LGHNA, CDR2 YNFKEQ. V lost 0 bases, J lost 8 bases, and 19 bases lay in between. The CDR3 bases are TGTGCCAGCAGCCAAGATACGGTGGAGGGGCTAGGCGGCTACACCTTC. Its protein product is CASSQDTVEGLGGYTF.

The V gene is TRBV12-3 or TRBV12-4, the J gene TRBJ2-5, with TRBD1 identical over 8 bases. CDR3 length: 13 residues. V lost 3 bases and J lost 4; bases outside the gene matches: 1. In DNA form, the CDR3 reads TGTGCCAGCAGTTTTGGACAGGGAGAGACCCAGTACTTC. This sequence encodes CASSFGQGETQYF.

The chain links TRBV7-3 to TRBJ2-3; 7 bases agree with TRBD1. Germline CDR1 SGHTA, CDR2 FQGTGA. The CDR3 is 15 amino acids. V gave up 5 bases and J gave up 1 base; unmatched junction bases: 6. The CDR3 DNA reads as TGTGCCAGCAGCCCGGGACAGCCCGGCACAGATACGCAGTATTTT. This codes for CASSPGQPGTDTQYF.

With respect to this clone: This sample includes further DNA sequences coding for the same CDR3. The rearrangement uses TRBV19 and TRBJ2-7; 7 nucleotides align to TRBD1. Germline trimming cut 6 bases from V and 3 bases from J; bases unmatched to any gene: 2. CDR1 is LNHDA, CDR2 SQIVND, per germline (reference sequence). The CDR3 extends over 12 amino acids. CDR3 region: CASSRDSYEQYF. Written as DNA, the CDR3 is TGTGCCAGTAGCCGGGACAGCTACGAGCAGTACTTC.